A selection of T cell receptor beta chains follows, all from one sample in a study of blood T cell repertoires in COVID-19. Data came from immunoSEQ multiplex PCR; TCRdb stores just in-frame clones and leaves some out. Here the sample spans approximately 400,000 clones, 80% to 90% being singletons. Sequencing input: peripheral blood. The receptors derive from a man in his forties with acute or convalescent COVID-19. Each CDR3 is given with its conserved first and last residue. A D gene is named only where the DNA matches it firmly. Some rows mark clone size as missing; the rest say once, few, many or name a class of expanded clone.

CDR3nt: TGTGCCAGCAGTAGGACCGGGAGCCGGAATCAGCCCCAGCATTTT
CDR3aa: CASSRTGSRNQPQHF
len: 15
v_gene: TRBV28
j_gene: TRBJ1-5
d_gene: NA
abundance: NA

CDR3nt: TGCGCCAGCAGTCATACGACAGGGGGCCTTAATGAAAAACTGTTTTTT
CDR3aa: CASSHTTGGLNEKLFF
len: 16
v_gene: TRBV5-1
j_gene: TRBJ1-4
d_gene: TRBD1
abundance: NA

CDR3nt: TGTGCCAGCAGTTACCGGGACAGAGGAAACTATGGCTACACCTTC
CDR3aa: CASSYRDRGNYGYTF
len: 15
v_gene: TRBV6-5
j_gene: TRBJ1-2
d_gene: TRBD1
abundance: NA

CDR3nt: TGTGCCAGCAGTCCCCAGGGTAATGGCTACACCTTC
CDR3aa: CASSPQGNGYTF
len: 12
v_gene: TRBV12-3/TRBV12-4
j_gene: TRBJ1-2
d_gene: NA
abundance: NA

CDR3nt: TGCGCCAGCAGCCACCGGGACAGGGTAACCCACAATGAGCAGTTCTTC
CDR3aa: CASSHRDRVTHNEQFF
len: 16
v_gene: TRBV4-1
j_gene: TRBJ2-1
d_gene: TRBD1
abundance: NA

CDR3nt: TGTGCCAGCAGCCCCAGTTTTGGGCGGGCGCCGGGGGCCGGGGAGCTGTTTTTT
CDR3aa: CASSPSFGRAPGAGELFF
len: 18
v_gene: TRBV13
j_gene: TRBJ2-2
d_gene: NA
abundance: NA

CDR3nt: TGTGCCAGCAGAGCTAATCAAGGGGGCATGACACCCCTCCACTTT
CDR3aa: CASRANQGGMTPLHF
len: 15
v_gene: TRBV6-4
j_gene: TRBJ1-6
d_gene: TRBD1
abundance: few

CDR3nt: TGTGCCATCAGTGAGTCGAGGGCAGGGGGCCCAAAATCTGGAAACACCATATATTTT
CDR3aa: CAISESRAGGPKSGNTIYF
len: 19
v_gene: TRBV10-3
j_gene: TRBJ1-3
d_gene: TRBD1
abundance: NA

CDR3nt: TGTGCCAGCAGTTCGTCCTACGAGCAGTACTTC
CDR3aa: CASSSSYEQYF
len: 11
v_gene: TRBV25-1
j_gene: TRBJ2-7
d_gene: NA
abundance: NA

CDR3nt: TGTGCCAGCAGCCGGACACCACCCCCGAATTCACCCCTCCACTTT
CDR3aa: CASSRTPPPNSPLHF
len: 15
v_gene: TRBV27
j_gene: TRBJ1-6
d_gene: NA
abundance: NA

CDR3nt: TGTGCCAGCGGGAGCGGGAGGGTGGGTGAGCAGTTCTTC
CDR3aa: CASGSGRVGEQFF
len: 13
v_gene: TRBV2
j_gene: TRBJ2-1
d_gene: TRBD2
abundance: NA

CDR3nt: TGTGCCAGCACCTCCTATAGGGGGAGCAGGGAGCTGTTTTTT
CDR3aa: CASTSYRGSRELFF
len: 14
v_gene: TRBV28
j_gene: TRBJ2-2
d_gene: NA
abundance: once

CDR3nt: TGCAGCGTTGAAGGAGGGACTAGTCGGAATGAGCAGTTCTTC
CDR3aa: CSVEGGTSRNEQFF
len: 14
v_gene: TRBV29-1
j_gene: TRBJ2-1
d_gene: TRBD2
abundance: NA

CDR3nt: TGTGCCAGCAGCCCAGCGGGGGAGGGGCACTATGGCTACACCTTC
CDR3aa: CASSPAGEGHYGYTF
len: 15
v_gene: TRBV28
j_gene: TRBJ1-2
d_gene: NA
abundance: NA

CDR3nt: TGCGCCAGCAGTCCAGGGGGCGGCTATGGCTACACCTTC
CDR3aa: CASSPGGGYGYTF
len: 13
v_gene: TRBV10-2
j_gene: TRBJ1-2
d_gene: TRBD1
abundance: NA

CDR3nt: TGTGCCAGCAGTCCGGGACAGTACTATGGCTACACCTTC
CDR3aa: CASSPGQYYGYTF
len: 13
v_gene: TRBV12-3/TRBV12-4
j_gene: TRBJ1-2
d_gene: TRBD1
abundance: NA

CDR3nt: TGTGCCAGCAGTGAAGGGCTAGCGGAGTCCGGGGAGCTGTTTTTT
CDR3aa: CASSEGLAESGELFF
len: 15
v_gene: TRBV6-1
j_gene: TRBJ2-2
d_gene: TRBD2
abundance: once

CDR3nt: TGTGCCAGTAGCCCCCCCGCGGTTATTAGCACAGATACGCAGTATTTT
CDR3aa: CASSPPAVISTDTQYF
len: 16
v_gene: TRBV19
j_gene: TRBJ2-3
d_gene: NA
abundance: NA

CDR3nt: TGTGCCAGCAAACCAACAGATCCTAATGAAAAACTGTTTTTT
CDR3aa: CASKPTDPNEKLFF
len: 14
v_gene: TRBV3-1/TRBV3-2
j_gene: TRBJ1-4
d_gene: NA
abundance: NA

CDR3nt: TGCGCCAGCAGCTTGGCTGACAGGGGGCGTGATGAAAAACTGTTTTTT
CDR3aa: CASSLADRGRDEKLFF
len: 16
v_gene: TRBV5-1
j_gene: TRBJ1-4
d_gene: TRBD1
abundance: once

CDR3nt: TGTGCCAGCAGTTTAAGACAGGATCCCCTTAACTTCTATGGCTACACCTTC
CDR3aa: CASSLRQDPLNFYGYTF
len: 17
v_gene: TRBV27
j_gene: TRBJ1-2
d_gene: NA
abundance: NA

CDR3nt: TGCGCCAGCAGCTGGGGTGGGACTTCCACCGGGGAGCTGTTTTTT
CDR3aa: CASSWGGTSTGELFF
len: 15
v_gene: TRBV5-1
j_gene: TRBJ2-2
d_gene: NA
abundance: NA

CDR3nt: TGTGCCAGCGGACAGGACGGAGTAAGGAACACTGAAGCTTTCTTT
CDR3aa: CASGQDGVRNTEAFF
len: 15
v_gene: TRBV25-1
j_gene: TRBJ1-1
d_gene: TRBD1
abundance: NA

CDR3nt: TGTGCCAGTGCCGGGATAGGTAATAGCGGGAGGGCCTCCGACACCGGGGAGCTGTTTTTT
CDR3aa: CASAGIGNSGRASDTGELFF
len: 20
v_gene: TRBV6-4
j_gene: TRBJ2-2
d_gene: TRBD2
abundance: NA

CDR3nt: TGTGCCATCAGTGAGCCACAGGTTATGAACACTGAAGCTTTCTTT
CDR3aa: CAISEPQVMNTEAFF
len: 15
v_gene: TRBV10-3
j_gene: TRBJ1-1
d_gene: NA
abundance: NA

CDR3nt: TGTGCCAGCAGTAACAAAGACAGGGGGACCTACGAGCAGTACTTC
CDR3aa: CASSNKDRGTYEQYF
len: 15
v_gene: TRBV6-8
j_gene: TRBJ2-7
d_gene: TRBD1
abundance: NA

CDR3nt: TGTGCCAGCAGTTTAGGGGGGGGCCGTTACGAGCAGTACTTC
CDR3aa: CASSLGGGRYEQYF
len: 14
v_gene: TRBV27
j_gene: TRBJ2-7
d_gene: NA
abundance: once

CDR3nt: TGTGCCAGCAGACCGACAAGGAATCAGCCCCAGCATTTT
CDR3aa: CASRPTRNQPQHF
len: 13
v_gene: TRBV27
j_gene: TRBJ1-5
d_gene: NA
abundance: NA

CDR3nt: TGTGCCAGTAGTACCACCGACATGTCGGACACCATATATTTT
CDR3aa: CASSTTDMSDTIYF
len: 14
v_gene: TRBV19
j_gene: TRBJ1-3
d_gene: NA
abundance: NA

CDR3nt: TGTGCCAGTAGTACCCTAAATGGACAGGGGCATCAGCCCCAGCATTTT
CDR3aa: CASSTLNGQGHQPQHF
len: 16
v_gene: TRBV19
j_gene: TRBJ1-5
d_gene: TRBD1
abundance: NA

CDR3nt: TGTGCCAGCCCGGCGGAGGGGGCCCGCTCCTACGAGCAGTACTTC
CDR3aa: CASPAEGARSYEQYF
len: 15
v_gene: TRBV2
j_gene: TRBJ2-7
d_gene: NA
abundance: NA

CDR3nt: TGTGCCAGCAGTGAAGACAGGGCCCAAGAGACCCAGTACTTC
CDR3aa: CASSEDRAQETQYF
len: 14
v_gene: TRBV2
j_gene: TRBJ2-5
d_gene: NA
abundance: NA

CDR3nt: TGTGCCAGCAGCTTAAAAACTAGCGGTAACACCGGGGAGCTGTTTTTT
CDR3aa: CASSLKTSGNTGELFF
len: 16
v_gene: TRBV7-3
j_gene: TRBJ2-2
d_gene: TRBD2
abundance: many

CDR3nt: TGCGCCAGCAGCGCGCTGGATAATTCACCCCTCCACTTT
CDR3aa: CASSALDNSPLHF
len: 13
v_gene: TRBV4-1
j_gene: TRBJ1-6
d_gene: NA
abundance: NA

CDR3nt: TGTGCCAGTAGTTCAGGGGGATTTGCAACTAATGAAAAACTGTTTTTT
CDR3aa: CASSSGGFATNEKLFF
len: 16
v_gene: TRBV19
j_gene: TRBJ1-4
d_gene: TRBD1
abundance: NA

CDR3nt: TGCGCCAGCAGCCAAACAAGGTTCCGGGACAGCGGTGCCTATGGCTACACCTTC
CDR3aa: CASSQTRFRDSGAYGYTF
len: 18
v_gene: TRBV4-1
j_gene: TRBJ1-2
d_gene: TRBD1
abundance: NA

CDR3nt: TGTGCCAGCAGCCTCCAGACAGGACCCCAAGAGACCCAGTACTTC
CDR3aa: CASSLQTGPQETQYF
len: 15
v_gene: TRBV3-1/TRBV3-2
j_gene: TRBJ2-5
d_gene: NA
abundance: NA